This is a list of T cell receptor beta chains from one sample in a study of T cell repertoires in cytomegalovirus infection. TCRdb used MiXCR to reprocess the reads, holding one entry per CDR3 protein. The sample contains 150,000 or so distinct CDR3 sequences, 20% to 25% of which appear only once. The sequencing input was PBMCs. The receptors derive from a human donor in good health (CMV status not recorded). Some clones in this sample may be carry-over from other donors' samples. CDR3s include the opening cysteine and the closing phenylalanine or tryptophan. A D gene is named only where the DNA matches it firmly. Size values are once, few and many counts, or a class for expanded clones, and some rows have none.

v_gene,j_gene,abundance,d_gene,CDR3nt,CDR3aa
TRBV7-2,TRBJ2-6,many,TRBD2,TGTGCCAGCAGCTTAGGACTAGCGGGAGCCACTGGGGCCAACGTCCTGACTTTC,CASSLGLAGATGANVLTF
TRBV12-3/TRBV12-4,TRBJ2-1,-,TRBD1,TGTGCCAGCAGTTTCGGGGACAGGGCTTACAATGATCAGTTCTTC,CASSFGDRAYNDQFF
TRBV18,TRBJ2-3,-,TRBD1,TGTGCCAGCTCAGGTGTTGCGGGACAGGACACAGATACGCAGTATTTT,CASSGVAGQDTDTQYF
TRBV4-3,TRBJ2-7,few,-,TGCGCCAGCAGCCAAGACCTGACCGTATACGAGCAGTACTTC,CASSQDLTVYEQYF
TRBV5-5,TRBJ1-2,few,-,TGTGCCAGCAGCCGAGACCCGGTCTGGACAGCGACCTATGGCTACACCTTC,CASSRDPVWTATYGYTF
TRBV28,TRBJ1-2,many,-,TGTGCCAGCAGTTTATATGCCGGGGGTTATGGCTACACCTTC,CASSLYAGGYGYTF
TRBV2,TRBJ1-5,-,-,TGTGCCAGCACAAACGGTCCCTGGGAGCCCCAGCATTTT,CASTNGPWEPQHF
TRBV20-1,TRBJ1-5,-,-,TGCAGTGCTGAGGACGGTAGCAATCAGCCCCAGCATTTT,CSAEDGSNQPQHF
TRBV28,TRBJ1-6,few,-,TGTGCCAGCAGCCCCCGGGCGGGGGGCGTAAATTCACCCCTCCACTTT,CASSPRAGGVNSPLHF
TRBV7-9,TRBJ1-2,few,-,TGTGCCAGCAGCTTAGCACACTATAACTATGGCTACACCTTC,CASSLAHYNYGYTF
TRBV5-1,TRBJ1-1,-,-,TGCGCCAGCAGCCGAGACAGGAACACTGAAGCTTTCTTT,CASSRDRNTEAFF